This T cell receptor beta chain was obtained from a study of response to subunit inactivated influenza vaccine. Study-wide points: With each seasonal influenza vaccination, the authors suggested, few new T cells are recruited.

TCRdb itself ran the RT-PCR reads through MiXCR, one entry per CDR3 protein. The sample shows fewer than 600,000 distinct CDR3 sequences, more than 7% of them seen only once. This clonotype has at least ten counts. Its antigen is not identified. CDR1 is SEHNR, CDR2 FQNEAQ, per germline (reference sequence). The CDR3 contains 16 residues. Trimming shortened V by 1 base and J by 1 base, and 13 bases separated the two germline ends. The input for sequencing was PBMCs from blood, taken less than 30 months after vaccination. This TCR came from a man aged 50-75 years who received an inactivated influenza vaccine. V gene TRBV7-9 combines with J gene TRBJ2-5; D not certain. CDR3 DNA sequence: TGTGCCAGCAGCTTAGGGGATCTGTGGGCCCAAGAGACCCAGTACTTC. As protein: CASSLGDLWAQETQYF.